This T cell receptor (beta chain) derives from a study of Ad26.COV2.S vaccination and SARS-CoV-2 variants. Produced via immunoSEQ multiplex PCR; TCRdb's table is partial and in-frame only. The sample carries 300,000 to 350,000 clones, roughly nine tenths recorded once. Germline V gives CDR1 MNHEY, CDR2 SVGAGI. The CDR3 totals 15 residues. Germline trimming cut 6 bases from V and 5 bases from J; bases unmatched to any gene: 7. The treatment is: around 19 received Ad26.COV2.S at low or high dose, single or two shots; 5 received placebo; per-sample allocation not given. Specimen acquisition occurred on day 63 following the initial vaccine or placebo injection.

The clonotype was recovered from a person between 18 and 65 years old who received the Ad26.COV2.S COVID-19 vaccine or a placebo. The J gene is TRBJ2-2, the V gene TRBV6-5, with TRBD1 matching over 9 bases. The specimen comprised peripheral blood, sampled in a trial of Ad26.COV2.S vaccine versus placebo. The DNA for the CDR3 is TGTGCCAGCAGAGAGGACAGGGGAGGAACCGGGGAGCTGTTTTTT. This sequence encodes CASREDRGGTGELFF.